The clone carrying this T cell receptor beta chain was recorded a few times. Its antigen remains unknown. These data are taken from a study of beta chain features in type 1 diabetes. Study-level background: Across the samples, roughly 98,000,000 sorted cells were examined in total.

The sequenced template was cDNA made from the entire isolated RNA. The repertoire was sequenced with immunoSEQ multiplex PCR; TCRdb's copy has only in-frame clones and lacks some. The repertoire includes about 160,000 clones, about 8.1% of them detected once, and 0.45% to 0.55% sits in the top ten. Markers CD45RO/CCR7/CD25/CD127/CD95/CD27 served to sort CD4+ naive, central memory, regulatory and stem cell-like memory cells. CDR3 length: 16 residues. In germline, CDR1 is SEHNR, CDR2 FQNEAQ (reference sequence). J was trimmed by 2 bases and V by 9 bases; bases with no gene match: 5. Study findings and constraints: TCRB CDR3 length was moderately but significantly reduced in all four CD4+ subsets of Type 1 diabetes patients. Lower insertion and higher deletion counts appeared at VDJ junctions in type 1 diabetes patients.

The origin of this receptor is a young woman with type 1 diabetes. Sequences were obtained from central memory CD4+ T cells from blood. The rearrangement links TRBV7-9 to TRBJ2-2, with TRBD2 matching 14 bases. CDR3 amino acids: CARPGTSGSNTGELFF. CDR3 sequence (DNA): TGTGCCAGACCCGGGACTAGCGGGAGTAACACCGGGGAGCTGTTTTTT.